These 28 T cell receptor beta chains originate from one sample sequenced in a study of siplizumab effects on memory and regulatory T cells (dated by TCRdb to between 2018 and 2020). The method behind the library was the immunoSEQ multiplex PCR assay. TCRdb re-hosts the immuneACCESS table, in-frame sequences only. Its copies lack some clones; in the studies checked, an unresolved V gene accounts for under half of them, and the cause for the rest is not known. The table for this sample lists 90,000 to 110,000 clones; under 95% of them were counted only once. About 0.32% of the sample rests with the top ten. Sequences were obtained from CD4+ T cells sorted from blood. The source is a human donor in good health.

V gene TRBV7-2 combines with J gene TRBJ2-7; D not certain. V lost 2 bases to trimming and J lost 1 base, with 12 bases between them. Per germline, CDR1 SGHTA and CDR2 FQGNSA. CDR3 length: 15 amino acids. The CDR3 reads CASSLMRTLSYEQYF. CDR3 bases: TGTGCCAGCAGCTTAATGAGAACTTTGTCCTACGAGCAGTACTTC.

The chain is built from TRBV11-2 and TRBJ1-1, with 8 bases matching TRBD1. Per germline, CDR1 SGHAT and CDR2 FQNNGV. Trimming cost V 5 bases and J 3 bases; bases outside gene matches: 11. This CDR3 has 16 residues. This chain's CDR3 is CASSPRTGLKDTEAFF. Here the CDR3 DNA reads TGTGCCAGCAGCCCCCGGACAGGGCTGAAGGACACTGAAGCTTTCTTT. Based on the CDR3 plus reference TRBV11-2 and TRBJ1-1, the full variable domain is EAGVAQSPRYKIIEKRQSVAFWCNPISGHATLYWYQQILGQGPKLLIQFQNNGVVDDSQLPKDRFSAERLKGVDSTLKIQPAKLEDSAVYLCASSPRTGLKDTEAFFGQGTRLTVV.

V usage is TRBV5-3 and J usage is TRBJ2-4, with 7 bases identical to TRBD1. TRBV5-3 qualifies as an ORF whose function is uncertain. The CDR3 length is 18 residues. V shed 5 bases, J shed 7 bases, and the junction held 21 bases outside the gene matches. Here the CDR3 DNA reads TGTGCCAGAAGTCGAACCGGGACAGCGTACATGCCCAGGAACATTCAGTACTTC. It yields the protein CARSRTGTAYMPRNIQYF.

The CDR3 nucleotides are TGTGCCAGCAGCTTATTACAGGTCACTTATGGCTACACCTTC. Translating gives CASSLLQVTYGYTF. This chain joins TRBV7-6 and TRBJ1-2; perhaps TRBD1 as D (5 bases). Looked up from germline, CDR1 is SGHVS and CDR2 is FNYEAQ. Trimming cost V 2 bases and J 5 bases, with 12 bases left between them. The CDR3 runs 14 residues.

The rearrangement joins TRBV5-1 to TRBJ2-1; 11 nucleotides agree with TRBD2. After removal of 4 bases from V and 6 bases from J, the junction contained 12 bases not matched to a gene. This CDR3 comprises 17 residues. From germline, CDR1 is SGHRS and CDR2 YFSETQ. In DNA form, the CDR3 reads TGCGCCAGCAGCCTCCAGGGGGCTAGCGGGAGGAGCAATGAGCAGTTCTTC. Protein sequence: CASSLQGASGRSNEQFF.

The V call is TRBV6-5, the J call TRBJ1-1; TRBD1 is a possible D gene (6 bases). Germline V CDR1 and CDR2: MNHEY, SVGAGI. The ends were cut back, 2 bases at V and 0 bases at J, with 10 bases in the middle. The CDR3 extends over 15 amino acids. The CDR3, as DNA: TGTGCCAGCAGTTACGGGGCAGGGGTGAACACTGAAGCTTTCTTT. It translates to CASSYGAGVNTEAFF.

J is TRBJ2-5 and V is TRBV9; TRBD1 might be the D (6 bases). Trimming pared 0 bases from V and 5 bases from J, leaving 11 bases between. The CDR3 is 14 residues long. The V gene's germline CDR1 is SGDLS and CDR2 YYNGEE. Here the CDR3 reads CASSVGRGWETQYF. In DNA, the CDR3 is TGTGCCAGCAGCGTAGGTAGGGGGTGGGAGACCCAGTACTTC.

The J gene is TRBJ1-2, the V gene TRBV11-2; the D is unclear. The CDR3 sequence is 15 residues long. The V and J ends lost 4 bases and 9 bases respectively, with 21 bases between them. Germline values: CDR1 SGHAT, CDR2 FQNNGV. This CDR3 is CASSSNRRRIDSYTF. In DNA form, the CDR3 reads TGTGCCAGCAGCTCCAACCGTCGACGGATTGATAGCTACACCTTC.

This sequence joins TRBV11-2 and TRBJ2-3; D ambiguous. The length of the CDR3 is 14 residues. The V end was cut by 2 bases, the J end by 5 bases, with 11 bases between. Germline-derived CDR1 and CDR2 are SGHAT and FQNNGV. The CDR3 reads CASSLPPLGDTQYF. In DNA form, the CDR3 reads TGTGCCAGCAGCTTACCCCCCCTAGGAGATACGCAGTATTTT.

The chain joins TRBV5-1 to TRBJ1-3, with 11 bases that match TRBD1. This CDR3 has 15 residues. CDR1 and CDR2 from the germline V gene are SGHRS and YFSETQ. V shed 4 bases and J 2 bases; nucleotides not matched to a gene: 2. CDR3: CASSPGQGAGNTIYF. The DNA of the CDR3 is TGCGCCAGCAGCCCGGGACAGGGGGCTGGAAACACCATATATTTT.

The V call is TRBV27, the J call TRBJ1-3, with TRBD1 identical over 9 bases. Unmatched junction bases numbered 6, after V lost 5 bases and J lost 4 bases. This CDR3 is built from 15 residues. Germline CDR1 reads MNHEY; CDR2 reads SMNVEV (reference sequence). CDR3 in amino acids: CASSTRTGVGNTIYF. The CDR3 bases are TGTGCCAGCAGTACCAGGACAGGGGTCGGAAACACCATATATTTT.

This sequence joins TRBV30 and TRBJ1-1; 9 bases map to TRBD1. Per the germline V gene, CDR1 is GTSNPN and CDR2 is SVGIG (reference sequence). V lost 3 bases and J lost 5; bases outside the gene matches: 10. The CDR3 totals 15 residues. The CDR3 spells CAWRGTGNMETEAFF. The CDR3 DNA reads TGTGCCTGGAGGGGGACAGGGAATATGGAGACTGAAGCTTTCTTT.

The chain recombines TRBV6-1 with TRBJ1-1; D is undetermined. CDR3 length: 15 amino acids. Germline V gene data show CDR1 as MNHNS and CDR2 as SASEGT. The V end was cut by 5 bases, the J end by 1 base, with 14 bases between. The CDR3, as DNA: TGTGCCAGCAGTCTCCAAGGACGTGGGAACACTGAAGCTTTCTTT. The encoded protein is CASSLQGRGNTEAFF.

The gene calls are TRBV2 and TRBJ2-7; 9 bases fit TRBD1. The V segment lost 6 bases and the J segment 4 bases; nucleotides outside the gene matches: 7. Per the germline V gene, CDR1 is SNHLY and CDR2 is FYNNEI. The CDR3 covers 14 residues. The CDR3 nucleotides read TGTGCCAGCAGAGGACAGGGGATAATTTACGAGCAGTACTTC. As protein: CASRGQGIIYEQYF.

The rearrangement joins TRBV18 to TRBJ1-5, with D tentatively TRBD1 (6 bases). With 3 bases removed from V and 0 bases from J, the gap between germline ends came to 12 bases. CDR3 length: 16 amino acids. Germline loops: CDR1 KGHSH, CDR2 LQKENI. CDR3 amino acids: CASSPTGTDSNQPQHF. In DNA, the CDR3 is TGTGCCAGCTCACCTACAGGGACGGATAGCAATCAGCCCCAGCATTTT.

The rearrangement joins TRBV19 to TRBJ1-1; D call uncertain. This CDR3 contains 14 residues. Trimming shortened V by 6 bases and J by 5 bases, and 16 bases separated the two germline ends. Germline V gene data show CDR1 as LNHDA and CDR2 as SQIVND (reference sequence). The DNA of the CDR3 is TGTGCCAGTAGAGGTGGCAGGTGGGGAACTGAAGCTTTCTTT. As protein: CASRGGRWGTEAFF.

V is TRBV19 and J is TRBJ1-3; possible D gene TRBD1, 5 bases. V lost 7 bases and J lost 1, with 14 bases in between. This CDR3 region has 15 residues. Per germline, CDR1 LNHDA and CDR2 SQIVND (reference sequence). This chain's CDR3 is CASTVGRISGNTIYF. The DNA for the CDR3 is TGTGCCAGTACCGTGGGGCGGATTTCTGGAAACACCATATATTTT.

This clone was counted once. Other nucleotide sequences in the sample specify the same CDR3. CDR3 in amino acids: CASSRTGTYEQYF. In DNA, the CDR3 is TGTGCCAGCAGCCGGACAGGGACCTACGAGCAGTACTTC. The V call is TRBV11-2, the J call TRBJ2-7; TRBD1 matches at 8 bases. Germline CDR1 and CDR2: SGHAT and FQNNGV. This CDR3 is built from 13 residues. The J segment lost 2 bases and the V segment lost 5 bases, leaving 2 bases of the junction unmatched.

The chain joins TRBV19 to TRBJ2-3, with TRBD2 matching over 11 bases. The junction had 5 bases not matched to a gene; V was cut back by 5 bases and J by 4 bases. Germline V gives CDR1 LNHDA, CDR2 SQIVND (reference sequence). The CDR3 has 15 amino acids. CDR3 loop: CASSLSLAGADTQYF. As DNA, the CDR3 is TGTGCCAGTAGTCTCTCACTAGCGGGAGCAGATACGCAGTATTTT.

The V call is TRBV29-1, the J call TRBJ1-1, with a tentative D call TRBD1 (5 bases). Germline values: CDR1 SQVTM, CDR2 ANQGSEA. This CDR3 has 13 residues. Trimming removed 7 bases at V and 1 base at J, with 13 bases between. CDR3 amino acids: CSGHGDPNTEAFF. The CDR3 nucleotides are TGCAGCGGACATGGGGACCCGAACACTGAAGCTTTCTTT.

CDR3 coding DNA: TGTGCCAGCAGCGTATACGACAGGTCGTCAGCTGGAAACACCATATATTTT. Translation: CASSVYDRSSAGNTIYF. The chain recombines TRBV9 with TRBJ1-3, with a possible D match to TRBD1 (6 bases). Trimming removed 1 base from V and 2 bases from J, with 16 bases in between. The V gene's germline CDR1 is SGDLS and CDR2 YYNGEE. This CDR3 is built from 17 residues.

CDR3 nucleotide sequence: TGTGCCAGCAGCCAACAGGGTCCCGAGCAGTACTTC. Amino acids: CASSQQGPEQYF. This sequence joins TRBV5-6 and TRBJ2-7; maybe TRBD1 (6 bases). In germline, CDR1 is SGHDT, CDR2 YYEEEE. The CDR3 spans 12 residues. V was cut by 4 bases and J by 6 bases, with 11 bases left in between.

CDR3 in amino acids: CASSFQSSYNEQFF. CDR3 sequence (DNA): TGTGCCAGCAGCTTTCAAAGTTCCTACAATGAGCAGTTCTTC. V gene TRBV7-8 combines with J gene TRBJ2-1, with no clear D. Germline V gene lookup returns CDR1 SGHVS and CDR2 FQNEAQ. Trimming cost V 3 bases and J 1 base, with 7 bases left between them. The CDR3 length is 14 residues.

The chain uses TRBV12-5 and TRBJ2-3, with D tentatively TRBD1 or TRBD2 (5 bases each). This CDR3 has 14 residues. Germline V gene lookup returns CDR1 LGHNT and CDR2 FRNRAP. Trimming removed 2 bases from V and 1 base from J, with 7 bases in between. The CDR3 loop reads CASGLSGRTDTQYF. The CDR3 region has the DNA TGTGCTAGTGGTTTGTCGGGGCGCACAGATACGCAGTATTTT. The whole variable domain, filled in from reference TRBV12-5 and TRBJ2-3, reads DARVTQTPRHKVTEMGQEVTMRCQPILGHNTVFWYRQTMMQGLELLAYFRNRAPLDDSGMPKDRFSAEMPDATLATLKIQPSEPRDSAVYFCASGLSGRTDTQYFGPGTRLTVL.

V and J are TRBV5-6 and TRBJ2-5; D might be TRBD1 (5 bases). The CDR3 spans 15 residues. The V end was cut by 5 bases, the J end by 4 bases, with 18 bases between. Germline V gene sequence: CDR1 SGHDT, CDR2 YYEEEE. The CDR3 sequence is CASRRQIKIGETQYF. CDR3 nucleotides: TGTGCCAGCAGACGACAGATCAAAATTGGAGAGACCCAGTACTTC.

The chain combines TRBV6-4 with TRBJ1-5; 7 bases are a match to TRBD1. V was clipped by 2 bases and J by 1 base; unmatched bases: 8. CDR1 and CDR2 from the germline V gene are MRHNA and SNTAGT. The length of the CDR3 is 17 residues. This CDR3 reads CASSDPGTDASNQPQHF. The DNA of the CDR3 is TGTGCCAGCAGTGACCCTGGGACAGACGCAAGCAATCAGCCCCAGCATTTT.

The chain links TRBV19 to TRBJ1-3; D is ambiguous. Trimming pared 6 bases from V and 4 bases from J, leaving 13 bases between. CDR3 length: 14 amino acids. Germline V lookup: CDR1 LNHDA, CDR2 SQIVND (reference sequence). The CDR3 DNA reads as TGTGCCAGTAGCATCGGAGGAACCGGAAACACCATATATTTT. Protein: CASSIGGTGNTIYF.

V is TRBV11-3 and J is TRBJ2-7; tentatively, D is TRBD2 (6 bases). This CDR3 is 13 amino acids long. Deletions cut 4 bases from V and 12 bases from J, with 19 bases between. Looked up from germline, CDR1 is SGHNT and CDR2 is YENEEA. The chain's CDR3 is CASSYLAGLRVYF. CDR3 nucleotide sequence: TGTGCCAGCAGCTATCTAGCTGGACTAAGGGTGTACTTC.